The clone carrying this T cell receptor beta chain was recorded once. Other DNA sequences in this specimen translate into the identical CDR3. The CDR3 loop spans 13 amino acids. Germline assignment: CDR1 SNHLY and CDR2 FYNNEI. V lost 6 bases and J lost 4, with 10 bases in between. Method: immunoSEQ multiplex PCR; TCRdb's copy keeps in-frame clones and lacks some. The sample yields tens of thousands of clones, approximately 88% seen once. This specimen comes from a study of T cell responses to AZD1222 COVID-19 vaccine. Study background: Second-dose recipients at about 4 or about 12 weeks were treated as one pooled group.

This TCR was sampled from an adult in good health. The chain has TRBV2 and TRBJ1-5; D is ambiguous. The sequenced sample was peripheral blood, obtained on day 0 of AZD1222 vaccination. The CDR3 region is CASSPGANQPQHF. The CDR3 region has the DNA TGTGCCAGCAGCCCAGGCGCGAATCAGCCCCAGCATTTT.